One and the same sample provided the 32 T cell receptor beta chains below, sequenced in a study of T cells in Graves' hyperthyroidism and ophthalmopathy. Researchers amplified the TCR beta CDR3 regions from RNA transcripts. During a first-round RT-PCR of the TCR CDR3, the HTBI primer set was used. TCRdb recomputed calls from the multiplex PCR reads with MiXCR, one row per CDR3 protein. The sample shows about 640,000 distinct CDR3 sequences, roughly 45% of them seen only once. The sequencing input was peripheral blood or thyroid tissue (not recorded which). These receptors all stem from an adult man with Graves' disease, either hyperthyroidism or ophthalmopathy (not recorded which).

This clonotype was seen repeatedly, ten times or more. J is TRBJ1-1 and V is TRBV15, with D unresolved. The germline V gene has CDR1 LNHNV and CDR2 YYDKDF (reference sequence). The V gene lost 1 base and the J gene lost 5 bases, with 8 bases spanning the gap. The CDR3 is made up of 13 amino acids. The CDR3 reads CATSRGRRTEAFF. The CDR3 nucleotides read TGTGCCACCAGCAGAGGTCGAAGGACTGAAGCTTTCTTT.

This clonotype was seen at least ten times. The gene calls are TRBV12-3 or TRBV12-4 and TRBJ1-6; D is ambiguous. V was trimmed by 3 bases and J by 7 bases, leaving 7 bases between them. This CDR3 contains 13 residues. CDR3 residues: CASSFAGNSPLHF. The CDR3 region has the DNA TGTGCCAGCAGTTTCGCGGGAAATTCACCCCTCCACTTT.

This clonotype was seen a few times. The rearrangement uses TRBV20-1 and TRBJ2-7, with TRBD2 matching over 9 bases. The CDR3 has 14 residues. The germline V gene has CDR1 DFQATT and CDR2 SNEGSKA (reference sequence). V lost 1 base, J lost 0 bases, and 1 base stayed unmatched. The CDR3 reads CSARVAGDSYEQYF. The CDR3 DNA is TGCAGTGCTAGAGTAGCGGGAGACTCCTACGAGCAGTACTTC.

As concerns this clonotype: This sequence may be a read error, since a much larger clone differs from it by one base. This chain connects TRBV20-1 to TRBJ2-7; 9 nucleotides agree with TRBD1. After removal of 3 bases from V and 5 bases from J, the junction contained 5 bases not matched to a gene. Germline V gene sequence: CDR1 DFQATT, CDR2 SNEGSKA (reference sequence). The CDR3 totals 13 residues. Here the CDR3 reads CSARGQGRDEQYF. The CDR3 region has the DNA TGCAGTGCTAGGGGACAGGGTCGAGACGAGCAGTACTTC.

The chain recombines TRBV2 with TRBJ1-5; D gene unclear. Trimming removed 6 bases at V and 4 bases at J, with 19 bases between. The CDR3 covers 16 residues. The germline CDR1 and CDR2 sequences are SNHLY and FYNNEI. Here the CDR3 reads CASRDWFRATNQPQHF. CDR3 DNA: TGTGCCAGCAGAGATTGGTTCCGGGCGACAAATCAGCCCCAGCATTTT.

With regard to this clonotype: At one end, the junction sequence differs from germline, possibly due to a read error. CDR3 in amino acids: CASSYSAFDRNTEAFF. The CDR3 bases are TGTGCCAGCAGTTACTCGGCCTTCGACAGGAACACTGAAGCTTTCTTT. V is TRBV6-4 and J is TRBJ1-1; maybe TRBD1 (5 bases). This CDR3 spans 16 amino acids. CDR1 is MRHNA and CDR2 is SNTAGT in the germline V gene.

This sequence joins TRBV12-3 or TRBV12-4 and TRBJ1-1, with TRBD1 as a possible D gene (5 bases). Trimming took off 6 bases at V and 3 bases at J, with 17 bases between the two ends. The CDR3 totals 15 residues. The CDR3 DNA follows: TGTGCCAGCAGAGCCCCAGAGGGGTGGTACACTGAAGCTTTCTTT. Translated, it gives CASRAPEGWYTEAFF.

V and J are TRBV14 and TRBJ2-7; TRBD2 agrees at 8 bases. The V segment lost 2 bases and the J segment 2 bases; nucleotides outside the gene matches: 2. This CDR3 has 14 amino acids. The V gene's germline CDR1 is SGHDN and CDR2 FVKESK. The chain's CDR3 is CASSQSGGTYEQYF. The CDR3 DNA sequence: TGTGCCAGCAGCCAAAGCGGGGGAACCTACGAGCAGTACTTC.

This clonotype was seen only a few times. This chain's CDR3 is CASSRQGYLNTIYF. The CDR3 nucleotides read TGTGCCAGTAGTAGACAGGGGTATTTGAACACCATATATTTT. The gene calls are TRBV19 and TRBJ1-3, with 8 nucleotides matching TRBD1. This CDR3 region has 14 residues. Unmatched junction bases numbered 6, after V lost 4 bases and J lost 7 bases. The V gene's germline CDR1 is LNHDA and CDR2 SQIVND (reference sequence).

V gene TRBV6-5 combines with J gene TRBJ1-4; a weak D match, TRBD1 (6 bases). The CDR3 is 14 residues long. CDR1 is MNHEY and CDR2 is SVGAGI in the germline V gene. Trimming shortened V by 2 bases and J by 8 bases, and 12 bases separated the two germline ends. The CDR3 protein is CASSYRGGREKLFF. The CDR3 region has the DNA TGTGCCAGCAGTTACAGGGGGGGCCGCGAAAAACTGTTTTTT.

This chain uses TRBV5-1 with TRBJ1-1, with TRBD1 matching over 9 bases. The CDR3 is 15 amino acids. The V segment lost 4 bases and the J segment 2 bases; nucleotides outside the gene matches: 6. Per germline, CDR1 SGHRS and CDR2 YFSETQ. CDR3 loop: CASSIGQGKNTEAFF. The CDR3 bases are TGCGCCAGCAGCATCGGACAGGGGAAAAACACTGAAGCTTTCTTT.

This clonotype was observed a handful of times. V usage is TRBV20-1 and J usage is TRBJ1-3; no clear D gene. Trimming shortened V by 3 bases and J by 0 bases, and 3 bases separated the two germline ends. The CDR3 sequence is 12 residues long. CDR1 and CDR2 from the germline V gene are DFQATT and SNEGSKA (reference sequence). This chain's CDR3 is CSARTSGNTIYF. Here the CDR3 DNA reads TGCAGTGCTAGGACCTCTGGAAACACCATATATTTT.

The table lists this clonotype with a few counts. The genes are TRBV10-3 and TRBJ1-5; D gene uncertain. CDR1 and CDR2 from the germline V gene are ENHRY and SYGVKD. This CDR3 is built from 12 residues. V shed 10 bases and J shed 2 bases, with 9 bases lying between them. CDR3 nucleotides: TGTGCCACCACGCTCGGCAATCAGCCCCAGCATTTT. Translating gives CATTLGNQPQHF.

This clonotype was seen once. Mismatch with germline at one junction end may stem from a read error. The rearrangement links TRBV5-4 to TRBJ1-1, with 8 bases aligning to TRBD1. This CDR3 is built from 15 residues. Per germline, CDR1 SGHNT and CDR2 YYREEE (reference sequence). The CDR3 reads CASSLEGRGLTEAFF. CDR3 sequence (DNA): TGTGCCAGCAGTTTGGAGGGCAGGGGGCTGACTGAAGCTTTCTTT.

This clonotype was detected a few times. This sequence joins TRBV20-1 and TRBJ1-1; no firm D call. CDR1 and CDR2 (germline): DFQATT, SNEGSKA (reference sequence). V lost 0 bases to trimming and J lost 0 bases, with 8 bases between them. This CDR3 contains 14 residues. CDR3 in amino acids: CSAREDLVNTEAFF. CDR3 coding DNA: TGCAGTGCTAGAGAGGATCTAGTGAACACTGAAGCTTTCTTT.

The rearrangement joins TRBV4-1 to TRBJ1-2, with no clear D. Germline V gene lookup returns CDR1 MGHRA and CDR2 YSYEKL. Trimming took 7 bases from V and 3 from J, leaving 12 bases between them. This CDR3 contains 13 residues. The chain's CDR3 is CASTPVGDYGYTF. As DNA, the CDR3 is TGCGCCAGCACCCCGGTGGGCGACTATGGCTACACCTTC.

The CDR3 protein is CASSQPTKGTNEKLFF. CDR3 nucleotides: TGCGCCAGCAGCCAGCCGACTAAGGGAACTAATGAAAAACTGTTTTTT. The chain combines TRBV5-1 with TRBJ1-4; D remains unclear. The CDR3 extends over 16 amino acids. The V and J ends lost 4 bases and 1 base respectively, with 14 bases between them. In germline, CDR1 is SGHRS, CDR2 YFSETQ.

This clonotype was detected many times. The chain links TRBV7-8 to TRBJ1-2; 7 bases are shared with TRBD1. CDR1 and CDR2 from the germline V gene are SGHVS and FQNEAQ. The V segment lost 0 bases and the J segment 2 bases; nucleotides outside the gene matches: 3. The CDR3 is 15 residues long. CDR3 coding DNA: TGTGCCAGCAGCTTAGCAGCACAGGGGAACTATGGCTACACCTTC. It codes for CASSLAAQGNYGYTF.

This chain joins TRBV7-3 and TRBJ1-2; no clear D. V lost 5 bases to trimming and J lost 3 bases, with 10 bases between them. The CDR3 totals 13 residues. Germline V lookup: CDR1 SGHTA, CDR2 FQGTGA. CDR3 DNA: TGTGCCAGCAGCCCCGGCCCGGACTATGGCTACACCTTC. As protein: CASSPGPDYGYTF.

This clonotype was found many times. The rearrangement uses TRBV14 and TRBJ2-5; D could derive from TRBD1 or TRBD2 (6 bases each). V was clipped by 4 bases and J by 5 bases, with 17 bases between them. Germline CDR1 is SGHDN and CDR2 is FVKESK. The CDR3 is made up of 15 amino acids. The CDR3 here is CASSLWDTGLETQYF. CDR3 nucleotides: TGTGCCAGCAGCCTGTGGGACACGGGACTGGAGACCCAGTACTTC.

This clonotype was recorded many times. The CDR3 protein is CASSARVGGSSGANVLTF. CDR3 DNA: TGTGCCAGCAGTGCCAGGGTAGGGGGAAGCTCTGGGGCCAACGTCCTGACTTTC. V is TRBV2 and J is TRBJ2-6; TRBD1 might be the D (6 bases). The germline V gene encodes CDR1 SNHLY and CDR2 FYNNEI. The V end was cut by 4 bases, the J end by 0 bases, with 16 bases between. CDR3 length equals 18 residues. The full variable domain, completed using reference TRBV2 and TRBJ2-6, is EPEVTQTPSHQVTQMGQEVILRCVPISNHLYFYWYRQILGQKVEFLVSFYNNEISEKSEIFDDQFSVERPDGSNFTLKIRSTKLEDSAMYFCASSARVGGSSGANVLTFGAGSRLTVL.

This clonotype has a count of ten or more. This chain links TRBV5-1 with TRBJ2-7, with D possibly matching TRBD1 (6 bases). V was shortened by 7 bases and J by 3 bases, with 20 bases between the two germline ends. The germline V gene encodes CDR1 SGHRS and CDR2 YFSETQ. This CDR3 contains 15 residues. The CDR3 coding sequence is TGCGCCAGCGGGCTTAATCCGGGACAACACTACGAGCAGTACTTC. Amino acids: CASGLNPGQHYEQYF.

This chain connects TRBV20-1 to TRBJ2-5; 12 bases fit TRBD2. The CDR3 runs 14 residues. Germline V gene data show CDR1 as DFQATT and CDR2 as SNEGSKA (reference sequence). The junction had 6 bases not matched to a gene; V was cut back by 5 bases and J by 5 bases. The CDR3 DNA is TGCAGTGCTGATCTAGCGGGAGGGCCTGAGACCCAGTACTTC. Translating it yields CSADLAGGPETQYF.

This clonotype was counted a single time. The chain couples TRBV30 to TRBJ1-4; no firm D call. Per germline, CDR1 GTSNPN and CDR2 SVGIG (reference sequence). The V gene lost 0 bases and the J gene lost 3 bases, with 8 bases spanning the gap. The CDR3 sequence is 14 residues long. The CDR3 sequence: CAWSVGHANEKLFF. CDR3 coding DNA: TGTGCCTGGAGTGTTGGGCATGCTAATGAAAAACTGTTTTTT.

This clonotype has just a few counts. CDR3 protein: CASSPPGAQRETQYF. The CDR3 bases are TGTGCCAGTAGCCCCCCCGGAGCGCAGCGAGAGACCCAGTACTTC. This chain links TRBV19 with TRBJ2-5; unclear D gene. The germline gives CDR1 LNHDA, CDR2 SQIVND (reference sequence). This CDR3 has 15 amino acids. Trimming removed 6 bases at V and 4 bases at J, with 18 bases between. Drawing the rest from reference TRBV19 and TRBJ2-5, the complete variable domain is DGGITQSPKYLFRKEGQNVTLSCEQNLNHDAMYWYRQDPGQGLRLIYYSQIVNDFQKGDIAEGYSVSREKKESFPLTVTSAQKNPTAFYLCASSPPGAQRETQYFGPGTRLLVL.

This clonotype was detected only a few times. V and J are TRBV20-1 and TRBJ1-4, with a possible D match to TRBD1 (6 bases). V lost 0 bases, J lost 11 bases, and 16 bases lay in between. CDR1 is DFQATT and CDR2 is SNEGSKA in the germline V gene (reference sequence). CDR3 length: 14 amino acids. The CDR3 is CSAREGPTGTKLFF. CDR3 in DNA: TGCAGTGCTAGAGAAGGCCCCACAGGGACCAAACTGTTTTTT.

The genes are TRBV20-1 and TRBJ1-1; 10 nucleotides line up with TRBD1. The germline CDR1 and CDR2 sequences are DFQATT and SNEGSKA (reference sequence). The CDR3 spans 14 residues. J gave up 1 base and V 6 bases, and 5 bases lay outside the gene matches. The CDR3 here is CSASRTGGNTEAFF. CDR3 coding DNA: TGCAGTGCCTCGCGGACAGGGGGGAACACTGAAGCTTTCTTT.

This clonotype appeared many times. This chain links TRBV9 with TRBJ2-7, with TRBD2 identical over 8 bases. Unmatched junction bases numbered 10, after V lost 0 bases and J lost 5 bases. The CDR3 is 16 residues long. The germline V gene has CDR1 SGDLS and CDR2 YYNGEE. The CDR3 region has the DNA TGTGCCAGCAGCGTAGGGGCGGGGGGACTGTCGGACGAGCAGTACTTC. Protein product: CASSVGAGGLSDEQYF.

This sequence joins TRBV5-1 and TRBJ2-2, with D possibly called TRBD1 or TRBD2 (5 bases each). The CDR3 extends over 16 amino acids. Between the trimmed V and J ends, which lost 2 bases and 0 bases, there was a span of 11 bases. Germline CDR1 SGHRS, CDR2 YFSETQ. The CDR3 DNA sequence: TGCGCCAGCAGCTTTCCGGGACGGGCGAACACCGGGGAGCTGTTTTTT. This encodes CASSFPGRANTGELFF.

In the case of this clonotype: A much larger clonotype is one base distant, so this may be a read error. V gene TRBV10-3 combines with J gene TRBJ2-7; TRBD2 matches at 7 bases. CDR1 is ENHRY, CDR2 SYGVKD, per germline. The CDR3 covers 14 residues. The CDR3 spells CAIRGGASSYKQYF. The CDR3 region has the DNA TGTGCCATCAGGGGAGGGGCCTCTTCCTACAAGCAGTACTTC.

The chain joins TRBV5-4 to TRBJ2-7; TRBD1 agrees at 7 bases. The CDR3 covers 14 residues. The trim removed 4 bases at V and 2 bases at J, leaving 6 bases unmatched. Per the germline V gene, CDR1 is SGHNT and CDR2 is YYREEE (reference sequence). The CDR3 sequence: CASSARDRPYEQYF. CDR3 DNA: TGTGCCAGCAGCGCACGGGACAGACCCTACGAGCAGTACTTC.

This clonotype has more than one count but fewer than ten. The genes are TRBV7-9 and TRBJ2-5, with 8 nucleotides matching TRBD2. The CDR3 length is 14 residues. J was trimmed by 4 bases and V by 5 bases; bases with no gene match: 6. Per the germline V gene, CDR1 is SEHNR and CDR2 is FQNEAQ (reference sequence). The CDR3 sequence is CASSPAGVRETQYF. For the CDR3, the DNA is TGTGCCAGCAGCCCAGCGGGAGTTCGAGAGACCCAGTACTTC.